These 18 T cell receptor beta chains were all obtained from the same sample, sequenced in a study of blood T cell repertoires in COVID-19. Using immunoSEQ multiplex PCR, the repertoire was profiled, and TCRdb retains in-frame clones only, with some absent. The repertoire has roughly 170,000 clones, roughly 89% of them found once; the top ten carry about an eighth. The material sequenced was peripheral blood. The source of these receptors is a woman aged 70-85 years with COVID-19, enrolled during active disease.

This chain links TRBV29-1 with TRBJ1-2; TRBD1 matches at 12 bases. V trimming: 7 bases; J trimming: 7 bases; junction bases outside the gene matches: 7. Germline V gene data show CDR1 as SQVTM and CDR2 as ANQGSEA. The CDR3 contains 13 residues. The DNA of the CDR3 is TGCAGCGACGGGGGACAGGGGGCGGGTGGCTACACCTTC. Amino acids: CSDGGQGAGGYTF. The entire variable domain, with the rest obtained from reference TRBV29-1 and TRBJ1-2, is as follows: SAVISQKPSRDICQRGTSLTIQCQVDSQVTMMFWYRQQPGQSLTLIATANQGSEATYESGFVIDKFPISRPNLTFSTLTVSNMSPEDSSIYLCSDGGQGAGGYTFGSGTRLTVV.

V gene TRBV3-1 (or the pseudogene TRBV3-2) combines with J gene TRBJ2-7, with D tentatively TRBD2 (5 bases). Trimming took 2 bases from V and 7 from J, leaving 12 bases between them. The CDR3 loop spans 13 amino acids. Germline V CDR1 and CDR2: LGHDT, YNNKEL (reference sequence). Here the CDR3 reads CASSQPNGEEQYF. The CDR3 nucleotides read TGTGCCAGCAGCCAACCAAACGGGGAAGAGCAGTACTTC.

The chain couples TRBV28 to TRBJ1-5; D uncertain. There are 16 residues in the CDR3. V lost 2 bases to trimming and J lost 0 bases, with 11 bases between them. Germline CDR1 and CDR2: MDHEN and SYDVKM. In DNA form, the CDR3 reads TGTGCCAGCAGTTTAACAGAGTCCCTTAGCAATCAGCCCCAGCATTTT. Protein sequence: CASSLTESLSNQPQHF.

V gene TRBV19 combines with J gene TRBJ1-6; D perhaps matches TRBD1 (5 bases). The V gene lost 4 bases and the J gene lost 5 bases, with 6 bases spanning the gap. The CDR3 has 13 residues. Germline V gene sequence: CDR1 LNHDA, CDR2 SQIVND (reference sequence). CDR3 amino acids: CASSRQNNSPLHF. In DNA form, the CDR3 reads TGTGCCAGTAGTAGACAGAATAATTCACCCCTCCACTTT.

This sequence joins TRBV7-8 and TRBJ2-7; a possible D gene is TRBD2 (6 bases). Germline loops: CDR1 SGHVS, CDR2 FQNEAQ. Trimming shortened V by 6 bases and J by 2 bases, and 11 bases separated the two germline ends. This CDR3 is built from 13 residues. CDR3 sequence reads: CASSLGRTYEQYF. The CDR3, as DNA: TGTGCCAGCAGTTTGGGGAGGACCTACGAGCAGTACTTC.

The gene calls are TRBV27 and TRBJ2-7, with D possibly being TRBD2 (7 bases). Per germline, CDR1 MNHEY and CDR2 SMNVEV (reference sequence). Trimming pared 5 bases from V and 5 bases from J, leaving 22 bases between. This CDR3 has 16 amino acids. The CDR3 sequence is CASSPKWGGLVHEQYF. The CDR3 DNA sequence: TGTGCCAGCAGTCCGAAGTGGGGGGGGCTCGTCCACGAGCAGTACTTC.

The CDR3 spells CASTPTGRGGYTF. As DNA, the CDR3 is TGTGCCAGCACCCCGACAGGGAGAGGGGGCTACACCTTC. The genes are TRBV28 and TRBJ1-2, with 7 bases fitting TRBD1. The germline V gene encodes CDR1 MDHEN and CDR2 SYDVKM. The CDR3 runs to 13 residues. V was pared by 7 bases and J by 8 bases, with 10 bases of the junction left unmatched.

The chain carries TRBV18 and TRBJ1-5; 7 bases are shared with TRBD1. V was clipped by 4 bases and J by 2 bases; unmatched bases: 8. Germline loops: CDR1 KGHSH, CDR2 LQKENI. This CDR3 comprises 16 residues. The DNA for the CDR3 is TGTGCCAGCTCACTCCAAGGGGGCGCGGGCAATCAGCCCCAGCATTTT. It specifies CASSLQGGAGNQPQHF.

The chain uses TRBV28 and TRBJ1-2; 9 bases match TRBD1. Germline loops: CDR1 MDHEN, CDR2 SYDVKM. V trimming: 6 bases; J trimming: 7 bases; junction bases outside the gene matches: 12. CDR3 length: 15 amino acids. The CDR3 loop is CASSPGTGLGTGYTF. For the CDR3, the DNA is TGTGCCAGCAGCCCCGGGACAGGGCTTGGGACTGGCTACACCTTC.

The chain is built from TRBV6-2 or TRBV6-3 and TRBJ2-1; 7 positions agree with TRBD2. Germline CDR1 MNHEY, CDR2 SVGEGT. V gave up 0 bases and J gave up 5 bases; unmatched junction bases: 7. The CDR3 runs to 16 residues. CDR3 in amino acids: CASSYSLRAGNNEQFF. In nucleotides, the CDR3 is TGTGCCAGCAGTTACTCGTTGCGAGCGGGGAACAATGAGCAGTTCTTC.

The rearrangement joins TRBV19 to TRBJ1-5, with 7 bases lining up with TRBD1. CDR3 length: 15 amino acids. The germline CDR1 and CDR2 sequences are LNHDA and SQIVND (reference sequence). Unmatched junction bases numbered 3, after V lost 4 bases and J lost 0 bases. CDR3 nucleotide sequence: TGTGCCAGTAGTAAGGGACAGAATAGCAATCAGCCCCAGCATTTT. Translated: CASSKGQNSNQPQHF.

This chain joins TRBV3-1 (or the pseudogene TRBV3-2) and TRBJ2-2; maybe TRBD1 (7 bases). Trimming stripped 0 bases from V and 2 bases from J, with 13 bases between. The CDR3 covers 17 residues. Looked up from germline, CDR1 is LGHDT and CDR2 is YNNKEL (reference sequence). CDR3 residues: CASSQDRQGLNTGELFF. Written as DNA, the CDR3 is TGTGCCAGCAGCCAAGATCGACAGGGACTTAACACCGGGGAGCTGTTTTTT.

This chain joins TRBV27 and TRBJ2-5, with D possibly being TRBD1 (5 bases). The V and J ends lost 2 bases and 5 bases respectively, with 18 bases between them. Per germline, CDR1 MNHEY and CDR2 SMNVEV (reference sequence). CDR3 length: 16 residues. Here the CDR3 reads CASSLKSGRAAETQYF. The CDR3 region has the DNA TGTGCCAGCAGTTTAAAGTCGGGCAGGGCTGCGGAGACCCAGTACTTC.

The chain is built from TRBV30 and TRBJ2-1; 8 bases map to TRBD2. The CDR3 runs to 15 residues. The germline V gene encodes CDR1 GTSNPN and CDR2 SVGIG (reference sequence). The J segment lost 5 bases and the V segment lost 2 bases, leaving 8 bases of the junction unmatched. CDR3 nucleotides: TGTGCCTGGAGTAGCTTAAGACTAGCGAACAATGAGCAGTTCTTC. Protein sequence: CAWSSLRLANNEQFF.

The gene calls are TRBV11-2 and TRBJ2-3, with TRBD2 matching 10 bases. V was clipped by 6 bases and J by 3 bases; unmatched bases: 6. The CDR3 is 15 residues long. Germline V CDR1 and CDR2: SGHAT, FQNNGV. Written as DNA, the CDR3 is TGTGCCAGCAGTCCCCCTAGCGGGAGAACAGATACGCAGTATTTT. Translation: CASSPPSGRTDTQYF.

This chain links TRBV5-6 with TRBJ1-2; D gene unclear. The CDR3 sequence is 13 residues long. Germline CDR1 reads SGHDT; CDR2 reads YYEEEE. V was pared by 4 bases and J by 4 bases, with 11 bases between. The CDR3 loop reads CASSLDGRYGYTF. The CDR3 DNA reads TGTGCCAGCAGCCTAGACGGCCGCTATGGCTACACCTTC.

The J gene is TRBJ1-2, the V gene TRBV2; D is possibly TRBD1 (6 bases). The germline V and J ends were trimmed by 4 bases and 3 bases, with 9 bases remaining between them. CDR1 and CDR2 (germline): SNHLY, FYNNEI. The CDR3 loop spans 13 amino acids. This CDR3 is CASSGQADYGYTF. In DNA, the CDR3 is TGTGCCAGCAGTGGACAGGCCGACTATGGCTACACCTTC.

The count of this clone is one. The chain is built from TRBV18 and TRBJ1-5, with D maybe TRBD1 (5 bases). The CDR3 spans 16 residues. Trimming took 0 bases from V and 6 from J, leaving 15 bases between them. Germline-derived CDR1 and CDR2 are KGHSH and LQKENI. CDR3 in DNA: TGTGCCAGCTCACCACCGTGGGCGGGGGAGGGTCAGCCCCAGCATTTT. Translating it yields CASSPPWAGEGQPQHF.